This TCR beta chain is drawn from a study of molecular identifiers for immune sequencing clone quantification. About the study: Four portions were sequenced after RNA from about 20,000 or 100,000 naive CD8 cells was split five ways in replicates. Study-level results: Clones above 20 RNA copies contained over 97% of effector molecules but under 1% of naive ones. Should identical TCR molecules share a barcode, the sizes of highly expanded clones could be underestimated.

Germline CDR1 MDHEN, CDR2 SYDVKM. The trim removed 5 bases at V and 1 base at J, leaving 6 bases unmatched. The CDR3 extends over 16 amino acids. Between 20,000 and 1,000,000 sorted cells, with 10%, 30% or 50% RNA, yielded naive CD8 libraries. TCRdb called the PCR reads again in MiXCR, with one record for every CDR3 protein. The sample records roughly 630,000 distinct CDR3 sequences, around 25% being singletons. This clonotype was seen ten or more times. Its target is not known. Sequences were obtained from naive CD8+ T cells from blood, with Jurkat cell RNA spiked in. The subset is: FACS-sorted CD8+CD4-CCR7+CD45RA+ naive T cells. This TCR was recovered from a human donor in good health. Some libraries in this study had Jurkat cell RNA spiked in. The chain carries TRBV28 and TRBJ2-4; 9 bases agree with TRBD2. CDR3 loop: CASSHLAGFAKNIQYF. The CDR3 coding sequence is TGTGCCAGCAGTCACCTAGCGGGATTTGCCAAAAACATTCAGTACTTC.